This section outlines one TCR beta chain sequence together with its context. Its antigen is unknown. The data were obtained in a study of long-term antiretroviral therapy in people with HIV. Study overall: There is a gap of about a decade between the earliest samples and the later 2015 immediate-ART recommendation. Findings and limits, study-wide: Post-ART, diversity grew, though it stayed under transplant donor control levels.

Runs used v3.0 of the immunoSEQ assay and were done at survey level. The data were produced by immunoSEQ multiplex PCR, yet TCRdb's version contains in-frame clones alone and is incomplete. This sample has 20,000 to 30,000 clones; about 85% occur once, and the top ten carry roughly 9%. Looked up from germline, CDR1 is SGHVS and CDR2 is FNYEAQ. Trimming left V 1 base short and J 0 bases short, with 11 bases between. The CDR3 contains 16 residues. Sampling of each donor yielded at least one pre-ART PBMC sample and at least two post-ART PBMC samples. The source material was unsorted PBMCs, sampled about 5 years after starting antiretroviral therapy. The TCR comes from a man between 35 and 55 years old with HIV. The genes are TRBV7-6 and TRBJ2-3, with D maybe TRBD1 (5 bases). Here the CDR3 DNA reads TGTGCCAGCAGCTTAGTAGGGGAAGCTAGCACAGATACGCAGTATTTT. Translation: CASSLVGEASTDTQYF.